This passage covers 6 T cell receptor beta chains from one sample sequenced in a study of cytomegalovirus exposure and HLA in healthy donors. Use of 60 Vbeta and 13 Jbeta primers characterized the PCR. Assay used: immunoSEQ multiplex PCR; TCRdb lists only in-frame clones, some missing. The table includes about 120,000 clones, 83% detected once. The sequencing sample was made of PBMCs. These receptors originate from a woman between 35 and 50 years old in good health and CMV-seropositive.

CDR3 nucleotides: TGTGCCAGCAGCGCGTCCCTAGCCAAAAACATTCAGTACTTC. It codes for CASSASLAKNIQYF. V is TRBV9 and J is TRBJ2-4; the D is unclear. This CDR3 region has 14 residues. The V end was cut by 3 bases, the J end by 0 bases, with 7 bases between. Germline assignment: CDR1 SGDLS and CDR2 YYNGEE.

The V call is TRBV5-6, the J call TRBJ2-4; perhaps TRBD1 as D (8 bases). Germline CDR1 reads SGHDT; CDR2 reads YYEEEE. V shed 3 bases and J shed 6 bases, with 19 bases lying between them. The length of the CDR3 is 16 residues. The CDR3 loop is CASSSQHRGRGNIQYF. CDR3 coding DNA: TGTGCCAGCAGCTCACAGCACAGGGGGAGGGGAAACATTCAGTACTTC.

The chain's CDR3 is CAWVRTSGDTDTQYF. The CDR3 coding sequence is TGTGCCTGGGTCAGGACTAGCGGGGACACAGATACGCAGTATTTT. The genes are TRBV30 and TRBJ2-3, with 12 bases aligning to TRBD2. Germline V lookup: CDR1 GTSNPN, CDR2 SVGIG (reference sequence). The CDR3 spans 15 residues. With 5 bases clipped from V and 2 bases from J, the junction kept 5 bases outside the gene matches.

The chain is built from TRBV15 and TRBJ1-5; D remains unclear. Germline assignment: CDR1 LNHNV and CDR2 YYDKDF (reference sequence). Trimming cost V 0 bases and J 10 bases, with 10 bases left between them. The CDR3 is 13 amino acids. The CDR3 coding sequence is TGTGCCACCAGCAGAGATGGAGGAGGACCCCAGCATTTT. Translated, it gives CATSRDGGGPQHF.

CDR3 DNA: TGCGCCAGCAGAGGGGGCACTGAAGCTTTCTTT. Its protein is CASRGGTEAFF. This chain uses TRBV5-1 with TRBJ1-1; D possibly corresponds to TRBD1 (6 bases). Germline lookup yields CDR1 SGHRS and CDR2 YFSETQ. The V end was cut by 5 bases, the J end by 4 bases, with 6 bases between. The CDR3 covers 11 residues.

This clone was counted between two and nine times. This sequence joins TRBV7-9 and TRBJ2-3, with 11 bases identical to TRBD1. The J segment lost 2 bases and the V segment lost 3 bases, leaving 4 bases of the junction unmatched. Germline CDR1 SEHNR, CDR2 FQNEAQ (reference sequence). This CDR3 is 16 amino acids long. CDR3 sequence (DNA): TGTGCCAGCAGCTTCTGGGGACAGGGGGACACAGATACGCAGTATTTT. This encodes CASSFWGQGDTDTQYF.